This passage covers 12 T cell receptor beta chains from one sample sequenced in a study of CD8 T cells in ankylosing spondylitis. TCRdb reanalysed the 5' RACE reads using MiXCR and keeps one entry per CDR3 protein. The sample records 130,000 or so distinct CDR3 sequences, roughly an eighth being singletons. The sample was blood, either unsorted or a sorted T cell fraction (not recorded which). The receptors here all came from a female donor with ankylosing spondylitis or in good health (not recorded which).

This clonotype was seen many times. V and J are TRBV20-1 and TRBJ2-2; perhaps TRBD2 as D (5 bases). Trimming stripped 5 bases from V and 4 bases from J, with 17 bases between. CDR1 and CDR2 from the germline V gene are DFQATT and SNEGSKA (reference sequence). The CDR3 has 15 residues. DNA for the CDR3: TGCAGTGCTGCCAGAGGGCCCGACCTCACCGGGGAGCTGTTTTTT. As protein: CSAARGPDLTGELFF.

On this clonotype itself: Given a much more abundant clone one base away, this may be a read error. The CDR3: CAWTWGTYGYSF. CDR3 nucleotide sequence: TGTGCCTGGACCTGGGGGACCTATGGCTACTCCTTC. The V call is TRBV30, the J call TRBJ1-2; perhaps TRBD1 as D (5 bases). Per germline, CDR1 GTSNPN and CDR2 SVGIG (reference sequence). CDR3 length: 12 amino acids.

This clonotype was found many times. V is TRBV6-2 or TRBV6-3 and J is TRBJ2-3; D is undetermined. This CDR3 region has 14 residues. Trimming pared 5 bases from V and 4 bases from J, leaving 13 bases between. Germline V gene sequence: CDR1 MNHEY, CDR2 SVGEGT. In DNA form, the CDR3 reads TGTGCCAGCAGTAACCTAGGCCCCCCAGATACGCAGTATTTT. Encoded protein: CASSNLGPPDTQYF.

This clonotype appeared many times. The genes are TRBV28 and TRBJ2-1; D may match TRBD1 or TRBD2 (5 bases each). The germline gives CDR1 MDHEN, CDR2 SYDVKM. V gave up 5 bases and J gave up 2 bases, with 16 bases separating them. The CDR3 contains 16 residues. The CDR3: CASSALGREPYNEQFF. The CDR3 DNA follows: TGTGCCAGCAGTGCCTTGGGACGGGAACCCTACAATGAGCAGTTCTTC.

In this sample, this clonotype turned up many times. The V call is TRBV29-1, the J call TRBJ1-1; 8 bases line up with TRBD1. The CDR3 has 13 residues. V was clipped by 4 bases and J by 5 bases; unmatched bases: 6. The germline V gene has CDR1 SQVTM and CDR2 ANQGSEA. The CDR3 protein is CSVVGQGVTEAFF. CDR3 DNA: TGCAGCGTTGTCGGACAGGGTGTAACTGAAGCTTTCTTT.

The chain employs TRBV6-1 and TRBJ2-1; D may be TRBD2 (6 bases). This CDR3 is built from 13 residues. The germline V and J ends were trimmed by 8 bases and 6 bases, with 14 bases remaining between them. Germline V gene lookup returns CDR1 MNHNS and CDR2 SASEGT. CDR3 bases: TGTGCCAGCGGGACTCCGCTGTTCAATGAGCAGTTCTTC. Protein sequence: CASGTPLFNEQFF.

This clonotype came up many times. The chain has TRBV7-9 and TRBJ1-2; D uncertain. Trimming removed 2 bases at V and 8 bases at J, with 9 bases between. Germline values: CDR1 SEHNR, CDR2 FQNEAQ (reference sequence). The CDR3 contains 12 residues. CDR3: CASSLLRRGYTF. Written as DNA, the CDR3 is TGTGCCAGCAGCTTACTCAGAAGAGGCTACACCTTC.

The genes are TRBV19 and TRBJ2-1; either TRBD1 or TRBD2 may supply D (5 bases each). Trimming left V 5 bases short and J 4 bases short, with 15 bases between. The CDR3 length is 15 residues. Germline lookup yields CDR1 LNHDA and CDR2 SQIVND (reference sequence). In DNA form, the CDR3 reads TGTGCCAGTAGTTACCCGGGACGGCGTTACAATGAGCAGTTCTTC. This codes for CASSYPGRRYNEQFF.

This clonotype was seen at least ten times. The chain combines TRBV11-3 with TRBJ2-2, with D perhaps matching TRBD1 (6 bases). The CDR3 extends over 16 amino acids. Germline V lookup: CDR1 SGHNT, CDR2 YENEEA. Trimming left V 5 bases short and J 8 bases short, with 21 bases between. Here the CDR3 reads CASSPPMGAMVGELFF. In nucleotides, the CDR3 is TGTGCCAGCAGCCCCCCCATGGGGGCAATGGTGGGGGAGCTGTTTTTT.

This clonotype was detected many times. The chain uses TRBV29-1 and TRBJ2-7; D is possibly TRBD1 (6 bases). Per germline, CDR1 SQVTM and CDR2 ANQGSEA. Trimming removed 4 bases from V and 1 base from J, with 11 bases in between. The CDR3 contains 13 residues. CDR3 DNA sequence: TGCAGCGTTGCAGGGGTAAGGTCCTACGAGCAGTACTTC. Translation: CSVAGVRSYEQYF.

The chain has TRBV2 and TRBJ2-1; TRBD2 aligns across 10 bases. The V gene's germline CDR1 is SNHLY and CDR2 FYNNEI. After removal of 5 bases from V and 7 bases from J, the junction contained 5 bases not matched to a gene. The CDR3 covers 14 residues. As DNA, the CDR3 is TGTGCCAGCAGTTCCAGCGGGGGGGGGAATGAGCAGTTCTTC. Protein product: CASSSSGGGNEQFF. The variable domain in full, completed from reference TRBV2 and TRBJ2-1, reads EPEVTQTPSHQVTQMGQEVILRCVPISNHLYFYWYRQILGQKVEFLVSFYNNEISEKSEIFDDQFSVERPDGSNFTLKIRSTKLEDSAMYFCASSSSGGGNEQFFGPGTRLTVL.

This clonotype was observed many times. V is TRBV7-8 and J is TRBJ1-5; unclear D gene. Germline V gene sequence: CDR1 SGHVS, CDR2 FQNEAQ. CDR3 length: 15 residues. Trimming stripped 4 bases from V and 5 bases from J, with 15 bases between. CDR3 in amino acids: CASSSGSSGYQPQHF. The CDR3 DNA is TGTGCCAGCAGCTCCGGGAGCTCGGGGTATCAGCCCCAGCATTTT.